This T cell receptor (beta chain) came from a study of shared clonotypes between healthy human individuals. Per the germline V gene, CDR1 is MNHEY and CDR2 is SVGAGI. V was cut by 2 bases and J by 7 bases, with 18 bases left in between. The CDR3 has 15 residues. The method was immunoSEQ multiplex PCR; TCRdb's version includes in-frame clones alone and lacks a portion of them. The sample yields millions of clones, 85% to 95% seen once. The sample consisted of naive CD4+ T cells sorted from blood. Sample subset: CD45RA+ positively selected. This sequence originates from a young man in good health. The chain carries TRBV6-5 and TRBJ2-7, with D possibly matching TRBD2 (5 bases). DNA for the CDR3: TGTGCCAGCAGTTACCGCAGGACTCCCCTCCGTGAGCAGTACTTC. The encoded protein is CASSYRRTPLREQYF.